The rows below give T cell receptor beta chains drawn from one sample of a study of STAT5B mutations in CD4+ large granular lymphocyte leukemia. The assay was immunoSEQ multiplex PCR, and TCRdb's table has in-frame clones only and misses some. The repertoire holds tens of thousands of clones, around 70% seen once, with around 1.1% in the top ten. The sample comprised CD4+ T cells from blood buffy coats. All receptors derive from a human donor in good health. The conserved cysteine and the conserved F or W are not part of the CDR3 here. A D gene is named only where the DNA matches it firmly. Part of the rows lack a size; the others show once, few, many or a class for expanded clones.

clone_size: NA
d_call: NA
j_call: TRBJ1-4
v_call: TRBV7-2
cdr3_aa: ASSDSGPEEKLF

clone_size: few
d_call: NA
j_call: TRBJ1-1
v_call: TRBV27
cdr3_aa: ASSLNGLNTEAF

clone_size: few
d_call: NA
j_call: TRBJ2-4
v_call: TRBV19
cdr3_aa: ASSLHQTLAKNIQY

clone_size: NA
d_call: NA
j_call: TRBJ2-3
v_call: TRBV29-1
cdr3_aa: SVEVGAGGDTQY

clone_size: NA
d_call: NA
j_call: TRBJ2-3
v_call: TRBV7-2
cdr3_aa: ASSLGEARMMDTQY

clone_size: NA
d_call: TRBD1
j_call: TRBJ1-3
v_call: TRBV7-6
cdr3_aa: ASSIGTGVGYTIY

clone_size: few
d_call: NA
j_call: TRBJ1-5
v_call: TRBV19
cdr3_aa: ASSRGTSSNQPQH

clone_size: NA
d_call: TRBD2
j_call: TRBJ2-3
v_call: TRBV9
cdr3_aa: ASSVGGRGVADTQY

clone_size: NA
d_call: NA
j_call: TRBJ2-6
v_call: TRBV2
cdr3_aa: ASGNNREGSGANVLT

clone_size: NA
d_call: TRBD2
j_call: TRBJ2-3
v_call: TRBV6-1
cdr3_aa: ASSEASGGPNTQY

clone_size: NA
d_call: TRBD1
j_call: TRBJ1-2
v_call: TRBV2
cdr3_aa: ASKQGQGGGYT

clone_size: few
d_call: TRBD1
j_call: TRBJ2-5
v_call: TRBV9
cdr3_aa: ASNRDRQETQY

clone_size: NA
d_call: NA
j_call: TRBJ1-6
v_call: TRBV19
cdr3_aa: ASSIGGDNSPLH

clone_size: medium-sized
d_call: TRBD1
j_call: TRBJ1-2
v_call: TRBV5-1
cdr3_aa: ASSYSTGRDYGYT

clone_size: NA
d_call: NA
j_call: TRBJ1-1
v_call: TRBV19
cdr3_aa: ASIIGASKRAF

clone_size: few
d_call: NA
j_call: TRBJ2-2
v_call: TRBV19
cdr3_aa: ASSIDSATGELF

clone_size: NA
d_call: NA
j_call: TRBJ1-1
v_call: TRBV7-9
cdr3_aa: ASLRFLGIMNTEAF

clone_size: NA
d_call: TRBD2
j_call: TRBJ2-5
v_call: TRBV7-3
cdr3_aa: ASSSLGGRGQETQY

clone_size: NA
d_call: TRBD1
j_call: TRBJ1-1
v_call: TRBV18
cdr3_aa: ASSPPGGSFTEAF

clone_size: once
d_call: NA
j_call: TRBJ2-5
v_call: TRBV29-1
cdr3_aa: SVEGGGGETQY

clone_size: NA
d_call: NA
j_call: TRBJ2-3
v_call: TRBV2
cdr3_aa: ASSFRSTDTQY

clone_size: NA
d_call: NA
j_call: TRBJ1-1
v_call: TRBV27
cdr3_aa: ASSARSDTEAF

clone_size: NA
d_call: TRBD2
j_call: TRBJ2-5
v_call: TRBV11-2
cdr3_aa: ASSLVTSGAQETQY

clone_size: NA
d_call: NA
j_call: TRBJ1-3
v_call: TRBV14
cdr3_aa: ASSQAGTISGNTIY

clone_size: NA
d_call: NA
j_call: TRBJ1-1
v_call: TRBV5-1
cdr3_aa: ASSFSPGLAEAF

clone_size: once
d_call: TRBD2
j_call: TRBJ2-3
v_call: TRBV7-3
cdr3_aa: ASSPGRGGDTDTQY

clone_size: once
d_call: NA
j_call: TRBJ1-5
v_call: TRBV5-4
cdr3_aa: ASSQELRQPQH

clone_size: NA
d_call: TRBD2
j_call: TRBJ2-2
v_call: TRBV2
cdr3_aa: ASSQRASGGSFSGELF

clone_size: NA
d_call: NA
j_call: TRBJ1-1
v_call: TRBV6-5
cdr3_aa: ASSSPRPGGTEAF

clone_size: few
d_call: NA
j_call: TRBJ1-6
v_call: TRBV6-1
cdr3_aa: ASSADFNSPLH

clone_size: NA
d_call: NA
j_call: TRBJ1-6
v_call: TRBV5-1
cdr3_aa: ASSVQGTSRSPLH

clone_size: NA
d_call: NA
j_call: TRBJ2-1
v_call: TRBV2
cdr3_aa: ASSYQGYNEQF

clone_size: few
d_call: NA
j_call: TRBJ1-4
v_call: TRBV6-1
cdr3_aa: ASSGGRVINEKLF

clone_size: NA
d_call: NA
j_call: TRBJ2-4
v_call: TRBV19
cdr3_aa: ASRATGQNIQY

clone_size: NA
d_call: NA
j_call: TRBJ1-4
v_call: TRBV4-1
cdr3_aa: ASSPRATNEKLF

clone_size: NA
d_call: NA
j_call: TRBJ1-4
v_call: TRBV27
cdr3_aa: ASGTIRPGGKLF

clone_size: few
d_call: NA
j_call: TRBJ2-7
v_call: TRBV21-1
cdr3_aa: ASSKGDRTFSYEQY

clone_size: NA
d_call: NA
j_call: TRBJ2-1
v_call: TRBV15
cdr3_aa: ATSRDRGSEQF

clone_size: NA
d_call: NA
j_call: TRBJ2-1
v_call: TRBV28
cdr3_aa: ASTPVASSYNEQF

clone_size: NA
d_call: NA
j_call: TRBJ2-5
v_call: TRBV5-4
cdr3_aa: ASSLDPGGQETQY

clone_size: NA
d_call: NA
j_call: TRBJ1-2
v_call: TRBV7-9
cdr3_aa: ASSLGGVGGYT

clone_size: NA
d_call: TRBD2
j_call: TRBJ2-2
v_call: TRBV2
cdr3_aa: ASSGRGAFTGELF

clone_size: NA
d_call: NA
j_call: TRBJ1-5
v_call: TRBV11-2
cdr3_aa: ASSRALTGQPQH

clone_size: NA
d_call: NA
j_call: TRBJ2-2
v_call: TRBV14
cdr3_aa: ASSRRTATNTGELF

clone_size: NA
d_call: TRBD2
j_call: TRBJ2-1
v_call: TRBV28
cdr3_aa: ASSLREGYNEQF

clone_size: NA
d_call: NA
j_call: TRBJ1-1
v_call: TRBV19
cdr3_aa: ASSIHRGGNTEAF

clone_size: once
d_call: TRBD1
j_call: TRBJ1-1
v_call: TRBV18
cdr3_aa: ASSPRQGGVEAEAF

clone_size: NA
d_call: NA
j_call: TRBJ1-5
v_call: TRBV4-1
cdr3_aa: ASSQEQNNQPQH

clone_size: once
d_call: TRBD1
j_call: TRBJ2-3
v_call: TRBV5-4
cdr3_aa: ASSPGPGTVTDTQY

clone_size: NA
d_call: NA
j_call: TRBJ2-4
v_call: TRBV7-8
cdr3_aa: ASSPPLRVGGGKNIQY

clone_size: NA
d_call: NA
j_call: TRBJ2-1
v_call: TRBV2
cdr3_aa: ASRVGPYNEQF

clone_size: NA
d_call: NA
j_call: TRBJ2-7
v_call: TRBV6-5
cdr3_aa: ASSYSLGSGSYEQY

clone_size: few
d_call: TRBD1
j_call: TRBJ1-5
v_call: TRBV6-6
cdr3_aa: ASSYSQGGNQPQH

clone_size: NA
d_call: TRBD1
j_call: TRBJ1-4
v_call: TRBV5-6
cdr3_aa: ASSLLGQRGEKLF

clone_size: once
d_call: TRBD1
j_call: TRBJ2-3
v_call: TRBV11-2
cdr3_aa: ASTPRGGRVSTDTQY

clone_size: NA
d_call: NA
j_call: TRBJ2-7
v_call: TRBV7-2
cdr3_aa: ASSLMGGVSYEQY

clone_size: few
d_call: NA
j_call: TRBJ2-1
v_call: TRBV11-3
cdr3_aa: ASSLEGPNEQF

clone_size: once
d_call: NA
j_call: TRBJ1-2
v_call: TRBV5-5
cdr3_aa: ASSLVGGGYT

clone_size: NA
d_call: NA
j_call: TRBJ1-4
v_call: TRBV5-1
cdr3_aa: ASSFQGLNEKLF

clone_size: NA
d_call: NA
j_call: TRBJ1-5
v_call: TRBV10-3
cdr3_aa: AISGLGGENQPQH